Shown below are 24 T cell receptor beta chains from a single sample sequenced in a study of post-analysis software for immune sequencing data. Study conclusions and caveats: Controls showed lower frequencies than patients for a few TRBV segments, and TRBV5-6, TRBV5-1 and TRBV20-1 were among these.

cDNA libraries for TCR beta contained unique molecular identifiers. Via MiXCR, TCRdb re-called the PCR reads, giving one row per CDR3 protein. This sample has around 700,000 distinct CDR3 sequences, with 59% found just once. Their cognate antigens are unknown. Source material: blood. The receptor set was obtained from a girl aged 2 to 10 with multiple sclerosis.

This rearrangement joins TRBV29-1 to TRBJ1-2; D remains ambiguous. Trimming took 4 bases from V and 6 from J, leaving 6 bases between them. This CDR3 has 10 residues. Germline V gene data show CDR1 as SQVTM and CDR2 as ANQGSEA. The CDR3 region is CSVGDDGYTF. The CDR3 bases are TGCAGCGTTGGAGACGATGGCTACACCTTC.

The rearrangement links TRBV20-1 to TRBJ1-2; D gene ambiguous. This CDR3 contains 12 residues. Germline-derived CDR1 and CDR2 are DFQATT and SNEGSKA (reference sequence). With 4 bases removed from V and 4 bases from J, the gap between germline ends came to 10 bases. In nucleotides, the CDR3 is TGCAGTGCTATGGTCGGTGGCTATGGCTACACCTTC. This codes for CSAMVGGYGYTF.

CDR3 nucleotide sequence: TGCAGTGCTCCAGGACTAGCGAGGAATGAGCAGTTCTTC. This translates into CSAPGLARNEQFF. The chain carries TRBV20-1 and TRBJ2-1, with 9 bases that match TRBD2. Germline V gene lookup returns CDR1 DFQATT and CDR2 SNEGSKA (reference sequence). Germline trimming cut 5 bases from V and 7 bases from J; bases unmatched to any gene: 6. This CDR3 has 13 residues.

V usage is TRBV27 and J usage is TRBJ2-1, with 7 bases fitting TRBD2. The V gene end was trimmed by 8 bases and the J gene end by 2 bases; junction bases not matched to a gene: 3. The CDR3 runs to 13 residues. CDR1 MNHEY and CDR2 SMNVEV come from the germline V gene (reference sequence). CDR3 residues: CASVSGTYNEQFF. Here the CDR3 DNA reads TGTGCCAGCGTAAGCGGGACCTACAATGAGCAGTTCTTC.

This clonotype was recorded a few times. The V and J genes are TRBV28 and TRBJ2-1; D is undetermined. The CDR3 runs to 16 residues. Germline V gives CDR1 MDHEN, CDR2 SYDVKM. V lost 3 bases and J 0 bases, leaving 12 bases between the germline ends. CDR3 protein: CASSFSYWSSYNEQFF. The CDR3, as DNA: TGTGCCAGCAGTTTTAGTTACTGGAGCTCCTACAATGAGCAGTTCTTC.

This clonotype was counted between two and nine times. The chain joins TRBV19 to TRBJ2-3; no clear D gene. This CDR3 comprises 12 residues. V lost 6 bases and J lost 3, with 7 bases in between. In germline, CDR1 is LNHDA, CDR2 SQIVND (reference sequence). The CDR3 is CASRAPTDTQYF. In nucleotides, the CDR3 is TGTGCCAGTAGGGCCCCTACAGATACGCAGTATTTT.

This chain joins TRBV6-5 and TRBJ1-1, with no clear D. The V gene's germline CDR1 is MNHEY and CDR2 SVGAGI. The CDR3 is made up of 15 amino acids. Trimming cost V 0 bases and J 3 bases, with 11 bases left between them. The CDR3 region is CASSYSNVRDTEAFF. Written as DNA, the CDR3 is TGTGCCAGCAGTTACTCGAATGTTAGAGACACTGAAGCTTTCTTT.

The chain carries TRBV12-3 or TRBV12-4 and TRBJ2-7, with D maybe TRBD1 (5 bases). The CDR3 covers 14 residues. Trimming left V 3 bases short and J 3 bases short, with 12 bases between. The CDR3 loop reads CASSFQERGYEQYF. The CDR3 DNA sequence: TGTGCCAGCAGTTTTCAGGAAAGGGGCTACGAGCAGTACTTC.

This clonotype has a handful of counts. The chain is built from TRBV30 and TRBJ1-2; D is undetermined. In germline, CDR1 is GTSNPN, CDR2 SVGIG (reference sequence). The CDR3 extends over 13 amino acids. V lost 3 bases and J lost 5, with 13 bases in between. The CDR3 DNA follows: TGTGCCTGGAGCGGCGGGAAGGAGTATGGCTACACCTTC. Amino acid sequence: CAWSGGKEYGYTF.

V gene TRBV11-2 combines with J gene TRBJ2-7, with 7 bases aligning to TRBD2. After removal of 5 bases from V and 4 bases from J, the junction contained 8 bases not matched to a gene. CDR1 is SGHAT, CDR2 FQNNGV, per germline. The CDR3 is 14 amino acids. CDR3 DNA: TGTGCCAGCAGCCGAAACGGAGCGGGGTACGAGCAGTACTTC. Residues: CASSRNGAGYEQYF.

This clonotype was seen more than once but under ten times. The V call is TRBV6-5, the J call TRBJ2-6, with D perhaps TRBD1 (6 bases). V lost 2 bases, J lost 0 bases, and 11 bases lay in between. CDR1 and CDR2 from the germline V gene are MNHEY and SVGAGI. The CDR3 length is 17 residues. The CDR3 loop reads CASSYDRGNSGANVLTF. CDR3 sequence (DNA): TGTGCCAGCAGTTACGATAGGGGGAACTCTGGGGCCAACGTCCTGACTTTC.

This clonotype was seen only a few times. The genes are TRBV7-8 and TRBJ2-5, with D perhaps TRBD2 (5 bases). The CDR3 totals 19 residues. Germline values: CDR1 SGHVS, CDR2 FQNEAQ. V dropped 1 base and J dropped 1 base, with 22 bases sitting between them. Here the CDR3 DNA reads TGTGCCAGCAGCTTAGGGTTGTTGGCGGGCTCCAACCTCCAAGAGACCCAGTACTTC. Translating it yields CASSLGLLAGSNLQETQYF.

The chain joins TRBV29-1 to TRBJ2-3; weak D call: TRBD2 (5 bases). V was clipped by 7 bases and J by 5 bases, with 19 bases between them. In germline, CDR1 is SQVTM, CDR2 ANQGSEA. The CDR3 length is 14 residues. The DNA for the CDR3 is TGCAGCGCCCTACCCTCGGGAATCCAAGATACGCAGTATTTT. Translation: CSALPSGIQDTQYF.

This clonotype was observed a few times. V and J are TRBV29-1 and TRBJ1-4; 7 bases are shared with TRBD1. The CDR3 sequence is 12 residues long. Germline loops: CDR1 SQVTM, CDR2 ANQGSEA. Trimming removed 6 bases from V and 2 bases from J; junction bases left unmatched: 0. The CDR3 protein is CSVTGTNEKLFF. In DNA form, the CDR3 reads TGCAGCGTGACAGGGACTAATGAAAAACTGTTTTTT.

V is TRBV27 and J is TRBJ2-5; TRBD2 agrees at 7 bases. Germline CDR1 and CDR2: MNHEY and SMNVEV (reference sequence). CDR3 length equals 17 residues. The V segment lost 3 bases and the J segment 2 bases; nucleotides outside the gene matches: 12. The DNA for the CDR3 is TGTGCCAGCAGTTTGGGGGGAGGGATGGGGGGGCAAGAGACCCAGTACTTC. This translates into CASSLGGGMGGQETQYF.

The chain joins TRBV29-1 to TRBJ2-7; no firm D call. CDR3 length: 12 residues. Trimming took 4 bases from V and 3 from J, leaving 10 bases between them. Germline V gives CDR1 SQVTM, CDR2 ANQGSEA. The CDR3 loop is CSVGWDYYEQYF. CDR3 sequence (DNA): TGCAGCGTTGGCTGGGATTACTACGAGCAGTACTTC.

In its sample, this clonotype was seen a few times. The gene calls are TRBV27 and TRBJ2-7; a possible D gene is TRBD1 (5 bases). Per germline, CDR1 MNHEY and CDR2 SMNVEV (reference sequence). CDR3 length: 14 residues. V lost 3 bases and J 5 bases, leaving 14 bases between the germline ends. The CDR3 is CASSFSATRDEQYF. The CDR3 DNA is TGTGCCAGCAGTTTTTCGGCGACCAGGGACGAGCAGTACTTC.

This chain links TRBV4-3 with TRBJ2-1; 8 bases agree with TRBD2. The CDR3 length is 18 residues. Germline assignment: CDR1 LGHNA and CDR2 YSLEER. The V gene end was trimmed by 1 base and the J gene end by 4 bases; junction bases not matched to a gene: 12. The CDR3 nucleotides read TGCGCCAGCAGCCAAGCGGGGGCGGCGGGGGGATTATACAATGAGCAGTTCTTC. Translating gives CASSQAGAAGGLYNEQFF.

The chain links TRBV20-1 to TRBJ2-5, with D perhaps assigned TRBD1 or TRBD2 (5 bases each). Germline V gene sequence: CDR1 DFQATT, CDR2 SNEGSKA (reference sequence). V lost 5 bases, J lost 2 bases, and 15 bases lay in between. The CDR3 totals 14 residues. The DNA of the CDR3 is TGCAGTGCTGGGTCCGGGGCCCATCAAGAGACCCAGTACTTC. Encoded protein: CSAGSGAHQETQYF.

V is TRBV24-1 and J is TRBJ1-2; 9 bases map to TRBD1. The CDR3 runs 14 residues. Germline V gene data show CDR1 as KGHDR and CDR2 as SFDVKD. V trimming: 5 bases; J trimming: 6 bases; junction bases outside the gene matches: 6. The chain's CDR3 is CATSGGTGRNGYTF. In nucleotides, the CDR3 is TGTGCCACCAGTGGGGGGACAGGGAGAAATGGCTACACCTTC.

This clonotype was found a few times. The CDR3 DNA is TGTGCCAGCAGCGTAGAGGGGGGAGAAGAGACCCAGTACTTC. This codes for CASSVEGGEETQYF. The chain joins TRBV9 to TRBJ2-4; D tentatively fits TRBD1 or TRBD2 (6 bases each). The DNA end lines up better with TRBJ2-5; the J call may be wrong. The CDR3 contains 14 residues. From germline, CDR1 is SGDLS and CDR2 YYNGEE.

There are a few counts of this clonotype. This rearrangement joins TRBV20-1 to TRBJ2-7, with unresolved D. The length of the CDR3 is 12 residues. Trimming cost V 1 base and J 4 bases, with 8 bases left between them. CDR1 and CDR2 from the germline V gene are DFQATT and SNEGSKA (reference sequence). Here the CDR3 DNA reads TGCAGTGCTAGAGCTCCGCCATACGAGCAGTACTTC. This gives the protein CSARAPPYEQYF.

In this sample, this clonotype turned up a few times. The rearrangement joins TRBV20-1 to TRBJ2-1; the match to TRBD1 covers 10 bases. The V and J ends lost 5 bases and 7 bases, in that order; junction bases with no gene match: 11. The CDR3 runs 15 residues. Germline lookup yields CDR1 DFQATT and CDR2 SNEGSKA (reference sequence). The CDR3 spells CSALNDRGLRNEQFF. The CDR3 bases are TGCAGTGCTCTAAATGACAGGGGGCTGAGGAATGAGCAGTTCTTC.

CDR3 region: CASSFQGAPDGYTF. Written as DNA, the CDR3 is TGTGCCAGCAGTTTCCAGGGGGCGCCGGATGGCTACACCTTC. This chain connects TRBV12-3 or TRBV12-4 to TRBJ1-2; 8 nucleotides line up with TRBD1. CDR3 length: 14 amino acids. J lost 6 bases, V lost 3 bases, and 6 bases had no gene match.